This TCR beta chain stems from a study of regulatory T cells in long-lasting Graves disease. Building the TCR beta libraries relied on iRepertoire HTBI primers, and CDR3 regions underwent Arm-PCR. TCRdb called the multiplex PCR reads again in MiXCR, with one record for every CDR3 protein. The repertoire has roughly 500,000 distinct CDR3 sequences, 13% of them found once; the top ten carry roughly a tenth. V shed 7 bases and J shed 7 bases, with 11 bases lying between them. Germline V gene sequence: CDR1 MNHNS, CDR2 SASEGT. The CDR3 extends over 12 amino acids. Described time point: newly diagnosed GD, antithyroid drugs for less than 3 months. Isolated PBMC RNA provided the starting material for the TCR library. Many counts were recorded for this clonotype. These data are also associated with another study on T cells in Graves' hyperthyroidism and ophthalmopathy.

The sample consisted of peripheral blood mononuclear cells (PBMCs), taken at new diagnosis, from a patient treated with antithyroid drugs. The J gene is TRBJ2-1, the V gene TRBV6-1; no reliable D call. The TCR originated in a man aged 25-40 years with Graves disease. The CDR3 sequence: CASTGPKNEQFF. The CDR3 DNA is TGTGCCAGCACCGGCCCCAAAAATGAGCAGTTCTTC.